These 25 T cell receptor beta chains share one sample of origin, sequenced in a study of cytomegalovirus exposure and HLA in healthy donors. The PCR made use of 60 Vbeta and 13 Jbeta primers. TCRdb's table, derived via immunoSEQ multiplex PCR, lists solely in-frame clones and lacks some. The profile shows approximately 160,000 clones, roughly 85% of them singletons. The sequencing input was PBMCs. All receptors derive from a man between 18 and 29 years old in good health and CMV-seropositive.

This chain joins TRBV4-2 and TRBJ2-2; D possibly corresponds to TRBD1 (6 bases). Trimming took off 10 bases at V and 0 bases at J, with 15 bases between the two ends. This CDR3 has 15 amino acids. The germline V gene encodes CDR1 LGHNA and CDR2 YNFKEQ. In nucleotides, the CDR3 is TGTGCCACCCAAACGGACAGCGCGAACACCGGGGAGCTGTTTTTT. Residues: CATQTDSANTGELFF.

The chain has TRBV28 and TRBJ2-6; D not certain. CDR1 is MDHEN, CDR2 SYDVKM, per germline. This CDR3 spans 16 amino acids. V lost 5 bases to trimming and J lost 0 bases, with 11 bases between them. This CDR3 reads CASSAYPRSGANVLTF. The CDR3 DNA reads TGTGCCAGCAGTGCGTACCCACGCTCTGGGGCCAACGTCCTGACTTTC.

The CDR3 nucleotides are TGTGCCAGCAGTGTAGGACCCCTGGGGAGGGACGGTCCTAATGAAAAACTGTTTTTT. This codes for CASSVGPLGRDGPNEKLFF. The J gene is TRBJ1-4, the V gene TRBV2; a possible D gene is TRBD1 (5 bases). The V gene lost 4 bases and the J gene lost 3 bases, with 24 bases spanning the gap. Germline V lookup: CDR1 SNHLY, CDR2 FYNNEI. The CDR3 totals 19 residues.

The chain joins TRBV30 to TRBJ2-7; 7 bases are shared with TRBD1. V shed 8 bases, J shed 2 bases, and the junction held 9 bases outside the gene matches. This CDR3 contains 13 residues. Germline CDR1 and CDR2: GTSNPN and SVGIG (reference sequence). The CDR3 nucleotides read TGTGCCCTTACCGGGACAGACCCCTACGAGCAGTACTTC. Translated, it gives CALTGTDPYEQYF.

This clone has just one count. This chain links TRBV6-5 with TRBJ2-7, with TRBD1 matching 8 bases. V was clipped by 8 bases and J by 4 bases; unmatched bases: 10. This CDR3 has 14 residues. The V gene's germline CDR1 is MNHEY and CDR2 SVGAGI. The CDR3 protein is CASRGWTGSYEQYF. The CDR3, as DNA: TGTGCCAGCCGAGGGTGGACAGGGTCGTACGAGCAGTACTTC.

CDR3 DNA sequence: TGTGCCAGTAGTTCGACAGGTTATTGGTCTGAAGCTTTCTTT. Its translation: CASSSTGYWSEAFF. The chain links TRBV19 to TRBJ1-1; TRBD1 is a possible D gene (6 bases). The CDR3 covers 14 residues. The germline CDR1 and CDR2 sequences are LNHDA and SQIVND (reference sequence). V lost 5 bases, J lost 6 bases, and 16 bases lay in between.

This clone came up once. The rearrangement uses TRBV19 and TRBJ2-1; D may be TRBD1 (6 bases). The V end lost 6 bases, the J end lost 0 bases, and 12 bases lay between the germline ends. The CDR3 runs to 15 residues. CDR1 is LNHDA, CDR2 SQIVND, per germline (reference sequence). CDR3 in DNA: TGTGCCAGTAGCCCCGCACAGGGCTCCTACAATGAGCAGTTCTTC. As protein: CASSPAQGSYNEQFF. Full variable domain (rest looked up from reference TRBV19 and TRBJ2-1): DGGITQSPKYLFRKEGQNVTLSCEQNLNHDAMYWYRQDPGQGLRLIYYSQIVNDFQKGDIAEGYSVSREKKESFPLTVTSAQKNPTAFYLCASSPAQGSYNEQFFGPGTRLTVL.

The J gene is TRBJ2-3, the V gene TRBV2; 8 bases are shared with TRBD2. CDR3 length: 15 amino acids. Germline loops: CDR1 SNHLY, CDR2 FYNNEI. V lost 3 bases and J lost 2; bases outside the gene matches: 4. As DNA, the CDR3 is TGTGCCAGCAGTGAGACGGGGGGGCTCACAGATACGCAGTATTTT. This encodes CASSETGGLTDTQYF.

This clone was counted between two and nine times. The chain is built from TRBV9 and TRBJ2-7; D perhaps matches TRBD1 (6 bases). The V end lost 0 bases, the J end lost 2 bases, and 12 bases lay between the germline ends. Germline V gene lookup returns CDR1 SGDLS and CDR2 YYNGEE. The CDR3 covers 15 residues. The CDR3, as DNA: TGTGCCAGCAGCGTAGAAGGGGGACCAACCTACGAGCAGTACTTC. Translated, it gives CASSVEGGPTYEQYF.

V and J are TRBV19 and TRBJ2-7, with 11 bases identical to TRBD1. This CDR3 is built from 15 residues. V shed 4 bases and J 0 bases; nucleotides not matched to a gene: 2. Germline V lookup: CDR1 LNHDA, CDR2 SQIVND (reference sequence). The CDR3 DNA is TGTGCCAGTAGTAGGGGACAGGGGGTCTCCTACGAGCAGTACTTC. Protein sequence: CASSRGQGVSYEQYF.

The chain uses TRBV5-6 and TRBJ1-3; 9 nucleotides match TRBD1. Trimming at V came to 2 bases and at J to 0 bases, leaving 6 bases not matched to a gene. The germline V gene encodes CDR1 SGHDT and CDR2 YYEEEE. The CDR3 sequence is 17 residues long. This CDR3 reads CASSFGTGTISGNTIYF. The CDR3 nucleotides read TGTGCCAGCAGCTTTGGGACAGGGACTATCTCTGGAAACACCATATATTTT.

The V gene is TRBV6-1, the J gene TRBJ2-3; D uncertain. This CDR3 is 11 amino acids long. V was trimmed by 10 bases and J by 5 bases, leaving 10 bases between them. Germline lookup yields CDR1 MNHNS and CDR2 SASEGT. The CDR3 sequence is CATSERDTQYF. The CDR3 DNA reads as TGTGCCACTAGTGAGAGAGATACGCAGTATTTT.

The chain carries TRBV10-3 and TRBJ1-3; TRBD1 might be the D (6 bases). The CDR3 extends over 14 amino acids. V was trimmed by 6 bases and J by 3 bases, leaving 12 bases between them. Germline V CDR1 and CDR2: ENHRY, SYGVKD. CDR3 sequence: CAIRARTDGNTIYF. The CDR3, as DNA: TGTGCCATCAGAGCCAGGACAGATGGAAACACCATATATTTT.

The chain couples TRBV2 to TRBJ2-7; TRBD1 aligns across 9 bases. V dropped 5 bases and J dropped 7; count of bases not matched to a gene: 6. The CDR3 runs 13 residues. From germline, CDR1 is SNHLY and CDR2 FYNNEI. CDR3 nucleotides: TGTGCCAGCAGTAAACAGACAGGGGGGGAGCAGTACTTC. It codes for CASSKQTGGEQYF.

This chain links TRBV7-9 with TRBJ1-2; TRBD1 matches at 8 bases. V dropped 5 bases and J dropped 8; count of bases not matched to a gene: 7. Germline V gene lookup returns CDR1 SEHNR and CDR2 FQNEAQ (reference sequence). This CDR3 has 13 residues. CDR3 in amino acids: CASSPGQAIGYTF. In nucleotides, the CDR3 is TGTGCCAGCAGCCCGGGACAGGCGATCGGCTACACCTTC.

The chain joins TRBV27 to TRBJ2-1, with D possibly matching TRBD1 (6 bases). From germline, CDR1 is MNHEY and CDR2 SMNVEV (reference sequence). The CDR3 has 15 residues. The ends were cut back, 7 bases at V and 0 bases at J, with 13 bases in the middle. The CDR3 loop is CASTWTVSSYNEQFF. CDR3 sequence (DNA): TGTGCCAGCACCTGGACAGTAAGCTCCTACAATGAGCAGTTCTTC.

The chain links TRBV7-2 to TRBJ1-2; D is possibly TRBD1 (6 bases). This CDR3 spans 12 amino acids. Germline V CDR1 and CDR2: SGHTA, FQGNSA. With 8 bases removed from V and 3 bases from J, the gap between germline ends came to 10 bases. CDR3 DNA sequence: TGTGCCAGCGCGAAGGGGGACTATGGCTACACCTTC. This codes for CASAKGDYGYTF.

The chain joins TRBV27 to TRBJ2-7; 7 nucleotides line up with TRBD1. The CDR3 totals 14 residues. Trimming took 5 bases from V and 4 from J; bases not matched to a gene: 8. Germline values: CDR1 MNHEY, CDR2 SMNVEV (reference sequence). DNA for the CDR3: TGTGCCAGCAGTACAAGGACAGGTCCATACGAGCAGTACTTC. This sequence encodes CASSTRTGPYEQYF.

V and J are TRBV30 and TRBJ2-7, with 8 bases that match TRBD1. Germline CDR1 reads GTSNPN; CDR2 reads SVGIG (reference sequence). CDR3 length: 13 amino acids. V was pared by 6 bases and J by 7 bases, with 11 bases of the junction left unmatched. The CDR3 spells CACRTGLLGEQYF. DNA for the CDR3: TGTGCCTGCAGGACAGGGCTACTGGGTGAGCAGTACTTC.

J is TRBJ2-1 and V is TRBV6-6; 8 bases map to TRBD2. The J segment lost 7 bases and the V segment lost 6 bases, leaving 5 bases of the junction unmatched. The CDR3 totals 13 residues. Germline-derived CDR1 and CDR2 are MNHNY and SVGAGI (reference sequence). The CDR3 is CASSVTSANEQFF. In DNA form, the CDR3 reads TGTGCCAGCAGCGTGACTAGCGCGAATGAGCAGTTCTTC.

This clone has just a few counts. V usage is TRBV28 and J usage is TRBJ2-7, with 8 bases lining up with TRBD1. Germline-derived CDR1 and CDR2 are MDHEN and SYDVKM. CDR3 length: 14 residues. The V segment lost 4 bases and the J segment 3 bases; nucleotides outside the gene matches: 5. The CDR3 DNA reads TGTGCCAGCAGTTCTACAGGGGGGAACTACGAGCAGTACTTC. It translates to CASSSTGGNYEQYF.

In this sample, this clone turned up a few times. This rearrangement joins TRBV5-1 to TRBJ1-2; 9 bases match TRBD1. Germline-derived CDR1 and CDR2 are SGHRS and YFSETQ. There are 14 residues in the CDR3. With 4 bases clipped from V and 4 bases from J, the junction kept 5 bases outside the gene matches. CDR3 loop: CASSRTGGGYGYTF. The CDR3 nucleotides are TGCGCCAGCAGCAGAACAGGGGGCGGCTATGGCTACACCTTC. Full variable domain (missing parts from reference TRBV5-1 and TRBJ1-2): KAGVTQTPRYLIKTRGQQVTLSCSPISGHRSVSWYQQTPGQGLQFLFEYFSETQRNKGNFPGRFSGRQFSNSRSEMNVSTLELGDSALYLCASSRTGGGYGYTFGSGTRLTVV.

The CDR3 region is CAWSPDRGGASEKLFF. CDR3 bases: TGTGCCTGGAGCCCCGATCGGGGGGGGGCTAGTGAAAAACTGTTTTTT. V usage is TRBV30 and J usage is TRBJ1-4, with D possibly being TRBD1 (6 bases). The CDR3 spans 16 residues. V lost 3 bases and J lost 7, with 21 bases in between. Germline CDR1 reads GTSNPN; CDR2 reads SVGIG (reference sequence).

The V and J genes are TRBV6-6 and TRBJ2-3; D is unclear. The CDR3 totals 14 residues. Germline CDR1 reads MNHNY; CDR2 reads SVGAGI (reference sequence). Trimming left V 1 base short and J 4 bases short, with 9 bases between. The CDR3 sequence is CASSYFGLADTQYF. CDR3 sequence (DNA): TGTGCCAGCAGTTACTTCGGTCTAGCAGATACGCAGTATTTT.

This clone was picked up a small number of times. The chain combines TRBV27 with TRBJ1-1, with D maybe TRBD1 (5 bases). This CDR3 comprises 15 residues. Germline CDR1 and CDR2: MNHEY and SMNVEV (reference sequence). V lost 6 bases, J lost 3 bases, and 17 bases lay in between. The CDR3 DNA follows: TGTGCCAGCAGCTTGAACCCTGGGACTGACACTGAAGCTTTCTTT. Its protein is CASSLNPGTDTEAFF.